The clone carrying this TCR beta chain was seen a handful of times. The antigen remains undetermined. This record comes from a study of T-cell reconstitution after alpha-beta-depleted transplantation in children. During its preparation, the TCRbeta library received unique molecular identifiers. TCRdb fed the PCR reads into MiXCR, producing one record per CDR3 protein. The sample lists 70,000 to 95,000 distinct CDR3 sequences, around 16% occurring once. The study's findings and limits: T-cell counts and diversity at one year following transplant were attributed mainly to newly produced T cells. The high TCRbeta diversity at day 60 in some patients came from surviving recipient T cells and thymic progenitors. Reportedly, alpha-beta T cells present about two months post-transplant originated from several hundred expanded clones of graft origin.

This TCR was sampled from a male patient aged 2 to 10 who had a stem cell transplant for acute lymphoblastic leukemia, so the T cells may come from the graft donor. The source was PBMCs, mostly from graft donor cells, collected 180 days after TCRalphabeta/CD19-depleted stem cell transplant.

The chain's CDR3 is CSARIRDTENYGYTF. The CDR3 region has the DNA TGCAGTGCTAGAATAAGGGACACAGAAAACTATGGCTACACCTTC. J is TRBJ1-2 and V is TRBV20-1, with D tentatively TRBD1 (6 bases). This CDR3 is built from 15 residues. The V gene's germline CDR1 is DFQATT and CDR2 SNEGSKA (reference sequence). Trimming removed 2 bases from V and 2 bases from J, with 15 bases in between.